The present TCR beta chain was sequenced within a study of T cell responses to AZD1222 COVID-19 vaccine. Worth noting for this clone: What it binds is unknown.

Some clones are missing from TCRdb's copy, which holds only in-frame ones; the method was immunoSEQ multiplex PCR. The sample lists 70,000 to 95,000 clones, under 95% occurring once. Study-wide findings and caveats: Vaccine-associated CD4 TCRs spanned spike, dominant at 160-218 and 743-854. Breadth and depth of Spike-specific TCRs rose after two AZD1222 doses.

Germline V lookup: CDR1 PRHDT, CDR2 FYEKMQ (reference sequence). V lost 7 bases to trimming and J lost 5 bases; unmatched junction nucleotides: 7. The CDR3 is 13 residues long. This sample comprised peripheral blood, obtained on day 0 of AZD1222 vaccination. This sequence originates from an adult in good health. The chain links TRBV13 to TRBJ1-2; 7 nucleotides agree with TRBD1. The CDR3: CASTSDRVYGYTF. Written as DNA, the CDR3 is TGTGCCAGCACCTCAGACAGGGTTTATGGCTACACCTTC.